The 8 T cell receptor beta chains in this list originate from one sample, sequenced in a study of vaccination effects on CD4 cells after COVID-19. The ViraFEST assay expanded antigen-specific CD4+ T cells with viral peptide pools before sequencing. With more than 9 days of culture completed, CD4+ T cells were isolated. Participants were given two doses of BNT162b2 or mRNA-1273 vaccine. Generated by immunoSEQ multiplex PCR, the TCRdb table keeps only in-frame clones and is missing some. The profile covers 14,000 or so clones, with 55% to 85% appearing a single time and approximately 8.9% taken by the ten largest. Their antigens remain unidentified. This material consisted of CD4+ T cells from PBMCs cultured with SARS-CoV-2 spike peptides, taken after COVID-19 vaccination. These receptors all stem from a human donor who received a COVID-19 vaccine.

This rearrangement joins TRBV19 to TRBJ2-3; D unclear. This CDR3 has 15 residues. The V and J ends lost 1 base and 6 bases respectively, with 14 bases between them. Germline-derived CDR1 and CDR2 are LNHDA and SQIVND (reference sequence). In DNA, the CDR3 is TGTGCCAGTAGTATAGCTGTCTTGGGGTTGGATACGCAGTATTTT. It encodes CASSIAVLGLDTQYF.

This rearrangement joins TRBV5-1 to TRBJ2-4, with TRBD1 matching 10 bases. Germline V gene sequence: CDR1 SGHRS, CDR2 YFSETQ. The CDR3 sequence is 16 residues long. The V segment lost 4 bases and the J segment 5 bases; nucleotides outside the gene matches: 9. CDR3 DNA sequence: TGCGCCAGCAGCCCCCAACCCGGGACAGGGGAAAACATTCAGTACTTC. The encoded protein is CASSPQPGTGENIQYF.

V gene TRBV9 combines with J gene TRBJ2-2, with TRBD1 matching 7 bases. J gave up 4 bases and V 3 bases, and 9 bases lay outside the gene matches. Germline values: CDR1 SGDLS, CDR2 YYNGEE. This CDR3 region has 16 residues. The CDR3 DNA is TGTGCCAGCAGCGCTCAGGTCGCAGGGGGCACCGGGGAGCTGTTTTTT. It yields the protein CASSAQVAGGTGELFF.

The J gene is TRBJ2-6, the V gene TRBV4-2; no clear D. The CDR3 sequence is 15 residues long. CDR1 and CDR2 (germline): LGHNA, YNFKEQ. Trimming took off 1 base at V and 5 bases at J, with 9 bases between the two ends. In nucleotides, the CDR3 is TGTGCCAGCAGCCAAGGGAGTCTCTGGGCCAACGTCCTGACTTTC. This codes for CASSQGSLWANVLTF.

This chain links TRBV4-2 with TRBJ2-7; TRBD2 agrees at 9 bases. V was clipped by 6 bases and J by 3 bases; unmatched bases: 6. CDR1 is LGHNA and CDR2 is YNFKEQ in the germline V gene. The CDR3 has 14 residues. The CDR3 reads CASSLSGGYYEQYF. The DNA of the CDR3 is TGTGCCAGCAGTCTTAGCGGGGGTTACTACGAGCAGTACTTC.

The chain carries TRBV30 and TRBJ1-3; D might be TRBD1 (5 bases). Per germline, CDR1 GTSNPN and CDR2 SVGIG (reference sequence). This CDR3 comprises 16 residues. The V gene lost 1 base and the J gene lost 4 bases, with 17 bases spanning the gap. CDR3 nucleotides: TGTGCCTGGAGTGAAGCCCGCGGGACGCTCGGAAACACCATATATTTT. Translation gives CAWSEARGTLGNTIYF.

This clone was counted a few times. V usage is TRBV28 and J usage is TRBJ1-2; D ambiguous. Trimming took 4 bases from V and 7 from J, leaving 10 bases between them. Germline-derived CDR1 and CDR2 are MDHEN and SYDVKM. CDR3 length: 12 amino acids. CDR3 loop: CASSYKAGGYTF. Here the CDR3 DNA reads TGTGCCAGCAGTTATAAGGCAGGTGGCTACACCTTC.

This sequence joins TRBV30 and TRBJ2-2; 10 nucleotides agree with TRBD2. CDR3 length: 14 residues. CDR1 and CDR2 (germline): GTSNPN, SVGIG (reference sequence). V gave up 2 bases and J gave up 7 bases; unmatched junction bases: 4. The CDR3 is CAWSPGTSDGELFF. The CDR3, as DNA: TGTGCCTGGAGTCCCGGGACTAGCGACGGGGAGCTGTTTTTT.